The 27 T cell receptor beta chains listed next were all sequenced from one sample in a study of CD8+ T cells in alopecia areata. Treatment described: oral pan-JAK inhibitor, 5-10 mg twice daily. Investigators isolated RNA and reverse transcribed it into cDNA to act as the sequencing template. The method was immunoSEQ multiplex PCR; TCRdb's version includes in-frame clones alone and lacks a portion of them. The table records around 270,000 clones, 55% to 70% of them present only once. The material sequenced was CD4+ T cells sorted from blood, taken at week 24, from a patient treated with tofacitinib. The receptor set was obtained from a human donor with alopecia areata.

This chain uses TRBV23-1 with TRBJ2-7; 10 bases agree with TRBD1. TRBV23-1 has ORF status, its function being uncertain. With V trimmed by 3 bases and J by 4 bases, 30 bases remained unmatched. The CDR3 extends over 23 amino acids. The CDR3 DNA follows: TGCGCCAGCAGTCATTTTGACAGGGGGCCTGAGTTAGGGCCCTCCGTCTCCCTTTACGAGCAGTACTTC. This sequence encodes CASSHFDRGPELGPSVSLYEQYF.

The CDR3 DNA reads as TGTGCCAGCAGCCAATGGAGGGGGCGCACTGAAGCTTTCTTT. It encodes CASSQWRGRTEAFF. The V gene is TRBV7-2, the J gene TRBJ1-1; 7 positions match TRBD1. CDR3 length: 14 residues. V lost 5 bases to trimming and J lost 4 bases; unmatched junction nucleotides: 7. Germline V gene data show CDR1 as SGHTA and CDR2 as FQGNSA.

The rearrangement uses TRBV18 and TRBJ2-5; a weak D match, TRBD1 (6 bases). Germline CDR1 is KGHSH and CDR2 is LQKENI. The ends were cut back, 2 bases at V and 5 bases at J, with 12 bases in the middle. The CDR3 spans 14 residues. The CDR3 loop reads CASSPRGHMETQYF. CDR3 nucleotide sequence: TGTGCCAGCTCACCAAGGGGACACATGGAGACCCAGTACTTC.

V usage is TRBV23-1 and J usage is TRBJ2-7; D not certain. TRBV23-1 is treated as an ORF (open reading frame) with a function not yet certain. Between the trimmed V and J ends, which lost 3 bases and 5 bases, there was a span of 2 bases. This CDR3 has 10 amino acids. CDR3 coding DNA: TGCGCCAGCAGTCATAACGAGCAGTACTTC. The encoded protein is CASSHNEQYF.

The V call is TRBV7-2, the J call TRBJ2-7; 9 bases match TRBD1. With 2 bases clipped from V and 6 bases from J, the junction kept 5 bases outside the gene matches. This CDR3 is 14 amino acids long. Germline V gene sequence: CDR1 SGHTA, CDR2 FQGNSA. The CDR3 region is CASSLPGQGSEQYF. CDR3 DNA sequence: TGTGCCAGCAGCTTACCGGGACAGGGAAGCGAGCAGTACTTC. Filled out from reference TRBV7-2 and TRBJ2-7, the complete variable domain reads GAGVSQSPSNKVTEKGKDVELRCDPISGHTALYWYRQSLGQGLEFLIYFQGNSAPDKSGLPSDRFSAERTGGSVSTLTIQRTQQEDSAVYLCASSLPGQGSEQYFGPGTRLTVT.

The chain carries TRBV4-1 and TRBJ2-5; D might be TRBD1 (5 bases). This CDR3 has 14 residues. Germline V gene lookup returns CDR1 MGHRA and CDR2 YSYEKL. V was cut by 3 bases and J by 5 bases, with 13 bases left in between. The CDR3: CASSHPQAWETQYF. The CDR3 coding sequence is TGCGCCAGCAGCCACCCACAGGCCTGGGAGACCCAGTACTTC.

This clone came up a few times. CDR3 sequence (DNA): TGCAGCGCCCTAGGTAGGGGTAAGGGCTATGGCTACACCTTC. It specifies CSALGRGKGYGYTF. This sequence joins TRBV29-1 and TRBJ1-2; D possibly corresponds to TRBD1 (5 bases). CDR1 is SQVTM and CDR2 is ANQGSEA in the germline V gene. Trimming stripped 7 bases from V and 4 bases from J, with 19 bases between. The CDR3 contains 14 residues.

This clone was seen a single time. The V gene is TRBV30, the J gene TRBJ2-3, with a tentative D call TRBD2 (7 bases). V was trimmed by 4 bases and J by 0 bases, leaving 11 bases between them. This CDR3 region has 14 residues. Germline lookup yields CDR1 GTSNPN and CDR2 SVGIG (reference sequence). CDR3 in amino acids: CAWKGGISTDTQYF. CDR3 DNA: TGTGCCTGGAAGGGGGGGATTAGCACAGATACGCAGTATTTT.

The genes are TRBV29-1 and TRBJ2-5; D uncertain. This CDR3 is built from 14 residues. Trimming removed 7 bases from V and 3 bases from J, with 18 bases in between. Germline CDR1 reads SQVTM; CDR2 reads ANQGSEA. CDR3 loop: CSADAVRAEETQYF. The CDR3 DNA follows: TGCAGCGCCGACGCGGTTAGGGCCGAAGAGACCCAGTACTTC. The variable domain in full, completed from reference TRBV29-1 and TRBJ2-5, reads SAVISQKPSRDICQRGTSLTIQCQVDSQVTMMFWYRQQPGQSLTLIATANQGSEATYESGFVIDKFPISRPNLTFSTLTVSNMSPEDSSIYLCSADAVRAEETQYFGPGTRLLVL.

The sample holds a few counts of this clone. The CDR3 spells CASSQADRVTDTQYF. Written as DNA, the CDR3 is TGTGCCAGCAGCCAAGCGGACAGGGTAACAGATACGCAGTATTTT. This chain uses TRBV4-2 with TRBJ2-3; 8 positions match TRBD1. The germline CDR1 and CDR2 sequences are LGHNA and YNFKEQ. The trim removed 1 base at V and 3 bases at J, leaving 3 bases unmatched. CDR3 length: 15 residues.

This clone was counted a few times. This chain uses TRBV7-2 with TRBJ2-3, with 8 bases matching TRBD1. The CDR3 spans 16 residues. Germline V gives CDR1 SGHTA, CDR2 FQGNSA. V trimming: 5 bases; J trimming: 2 bases; junction bases outside the gene matches: 9. The CDR3 nucleotides read TGTGCCAGCAGCCCTAATCCGCAGGGGGCCACAGATACGCAGTATTTT. Its protein is CASSPNPQGATDTQYF.

About this clone: A junction end diverges from the germline sequence, so it may reflect a read error. The gene calls are TRBV29-1 and TRBJ2-7; 8 bases map to TRBD1. The CDR3 is 18 amino acids. From germline, CDR1 is SQVTM and CDR2 ANQGSEA. The CDR3 bases are TGCAGCGTGGAAGGGACAGGCAATCCGGGACTTCAGCCCTACGAGCAGTACTTC. It encodes CSVEGTGNPGLQPYEQYF.

This clone was seen a few times. The chain links TRBV20-1 to TRBJ1-2; D remains ambiguous. The germline gives CDR1 DFQATT, CDR2 SNEGSKA (reference sequence). V was clipped by 2 bases and J by 8 bases, with 9 bases between them. There are 11 residues in the CDR3. In DNA, the CDR3 is TGCAGTGCTAGATACGGGGTCGGCTACACCTTC. This encodes CSARYGVGYTF.

The chain links TRBV30 to TRBJ1-6; possibly TRBD1 for D (6 bases). V was shortened by 5 bases and J by 7 bases, with 18 bases between the two germline ends. Germline V lookup: CDR1 GTSNPN, CDR2 SVGIG (reference sequence). This CDR3 has 15 residues. CDR3 nucleotides: TGTGCCTGGGGCCCCAGGGGCAGATTGAATTCACCCCTCCACTTT. Translating it yields CAWGPRGRLNSPLHF.

This clone has more than one count but fewer than ten. V usage is TRBV19 and J usage is TRBJ1-1, with D unclear. The germline V gene has CDR1 LNHDA and CDR2 SQIVND (reference sequence). Trimming shortened V by 7 bases and J by 1 base, and 10 bases separated the two germline ends. The CDR3 loop spans 13 amino acids. CDR3 residues: CASIPSKNTEAFF. The CDR3 DNA reads as TGTGCCAGTATCCCAAGCAAGAACACTGAAGCTTTCTTT.

The sample holds a few counts of this clone. This chain links TRBV30 with TRBJ1-1, with D unresolved. This CDR3 is built from 11 residues. V dropped 2 bases and J dropped 4 bases, with 5 bases sitting between them. In germline, CDR1 is GTSNPN, CDR2 SVGIG (reference sequence). The CDR3 nucleotides are TGTGCCTGGAGTCGGGTCACTGAAGCTTTCTTT. Protein sequence: CAWSRVTEAFF.

The J gene is TRBJ2-3, the V gene TRBV29-1; 7 bases are shared with TRBD2. The J segment lost 1 base and the V segment lost 7 bases, leaving 8 bases of the junction unmatched. The CDR3 is 14 amino acids. Germline CDR1 and CDR2: SQVTM and ANQGSEA. CDR3 amino acids: CSGETSARTDTQYF. The CDR3 coding sequence is TGCAGCGGGGAAACTAGCGCCCGCACAGATACGCAGTATTTT.

The rearrangement uses TRBV10-3 and TRBJ1-6; D unresolved. V was shortened by 6 bases and J by 9 bases, with 18 bases between the two germline ends. CDR3 length: 15 residues. The V gene's germline CDR1 is ENHRY and CDR2 SYGVKD. CDR3 sequence: CAISVEPGNTSPLHF. The CDR3 bases are TGTGCCATCAGCGTGGAGCCGGGAAACACTTCACCCCTCCACTTT.

This clone was picked up a small number of times. The CDR3 here is CASRSGGWEYGYTF. CDR3 DNA sequence: TGTGCCAGCCGGTCAGGGGGCTGGGAGTATGGCTACACCTTC. The V call is TRBV27, the J call TRBJ1-2, with 8 bases lining up with TRBD1. This CDR3 spans 14 amino acids. V lost 8 bases and J lost 5; bases outside the gene matches: 10. Germline V gene data show CDR1 as MNHEY and CDR2 as SMNVEV (reference sequence).

This rearrangement joins TRBV2 to TRBJ2-3; 8 bases fit TRBD2. V shed 4 bases and J 0 bases; nucleotides not matched to a gene: 3. This CDR3 has 15 amino acids. Per germline, CDR1 SNHLY and CDR2 FYNNEI. As DNA, the CDR3 is TGTGCCAGCAGTGGGCCTAGCGGGAGCACAGATACGCAGTATTTT. It specifies CASSGPSGSTDTQYF. Full variable domain (rest looked up from reference TRBV2 and TRBJ2-3): EPEVTQTPSHQVTQMGQEVILRCVPISNHLYFYWYRQILGQKVEFLVSFYNNEISEKSEIFDDQFSVERPDGSNFTLKIRSTKLEDSAMYFCASSGPSGSTDTQYFGPGTRLTVL.

In the case of this clone: Other DNA sequences within the sample encode an identical CDR3. The chain joins TRBV29-1 to TRBJ1-1, with 10 positions matching TRBD1. V was clipped by 6 bases and J by 5 bases; unmatched bases: 3. From germline, CDR1 is SQVTM and CDR2 ANQGSEA. This CDR3 has 12 amino acids. The CDR3 here is CSVRTGGTEAFF. The CDR3 region has the DNA TGCAGCGTCCGGACAGGGGGGACTGAAGCTTTCTTT.

In its sample, this clone was seen once. The junction shows a germline mismatch at one end, possibly a read error. J is TRBJ2-7 and V is TRBV5-6; D might be TRBD1 (6 bases). The CDR3 spans 13 residues. CDR1 is SGHDT, CDR2 YYEEEE, per germline. Here the CDR3 reads CASSLEGQGPWGF. The CDR3 DNA sequence: TGTGCCAGCAGCTTGGAGGGACAAGGACCATGGGGCTTC.

This chain joins TRBV30 and TRBJ2-1; maybe TRBD1 (6 bases). Trimming shortened V by 5 bases and J by 4 bases, and 15 bases separated the two germline ends. This CDR3 is built from 14 residues. CDR1 GTSNPN and CDR2 SVGIG come from the germline V gene (reference sequence). The CDR3 coding sequence is TGTGCCTGGGCCTCAGGAACAGGGTACAATGAGCAGTTCTTC. This translates into CAWASGTGYNEQFF.

J is TRBJ2-7 and V is TRBV6-5, with D possibly matching TRBD2 (6 bases). The germline V gene encodes CDR1 MNHEY and CDR2 SVGAGI. Trimming stripped 2 bases from V and 6 bases from J, with 17 bases between. This CDR3 spans 15 amino acids. In nucleotides, the CDR3 is TGTGCCAGCAGTTACCTGGGACCCCCCGGGGGCGAGCAGTACTTC. Translating gives CASSYLGPPGGEQYF.

V gene TRBV27 combines with J gene TRBJ2-7; D is possibly TRBD1 (5 bases). The CDR3 is 14 residues long. The germline CDR1 and CDR2 sequences are MNHEY and SMNVEV (reference sequence). Trimming left V 6 bases short and J 3 bases short, with 15 bases between. The CDR3 bases are TGTGCCAGCAGCCGGTGGACAAATATCTACGAGCAGTACTTC. Amino acids: CASSRWTNIYEQYF.

The chain carries TRBV7-2 and TRBJ2-7; no definite D call. V shed 1 base and J shed 3 bases, with 10 bases lying between them. Looked up from germline, CDR1 is SGHTA and CDR2 is FQGNSA. The CDR3 has 14 residues. The CDR3 region is CASSLVVLLYEQYF. CDR3 nucleotides: TGTGCCAGCAGCTTAGTGGTACTGCTCTACGAGCAGTACTTC. The whole variable domain, remainder taken from reference TRBV7-2 and TRBJ2-7, is GAGVSQSPSNKVTEKGKDVELRCDPISGHTALYWYRQSLGQGLEFLIYFQGNSAPDKSGLPSDRFSAERTGGSVSTLTIQRTQQEDSAVYLCASSLVVLLYEQYFGPGTRLTVT.

A few counts support this clone. The chain carries TRBV6-5 and TRBJ1-2, with a possible D match to TRBD1 (5 bases). The CDR3 consists of 11 residues. Looked up from germline, CDR1 is MNHEY and CDR2 is SVGAGI. Trimming cost V 6 bases and J 8 bases, with 10 bases left between them. CDR3 nucleotide sequence: TGTGCCAGCAGCCTTGGACAAGGCTACACCTTC. Translating it yields CASSLGQGYTF.